This T cell receptor beta chain originates from a study of shared clonotypes between healthy human individuals. Study results and limitations: Non-shared clonotypes were found to have lower generation probabilities than the clonotypes that were shared by all four of the sorted-subset donors.

Germline V gene data show CDR1 as GTSNPN and CDR2 as SVGIG (reference sequence). Trimming removed 0 bases at V and 2 bases at J, with 8 bases between. CDR3 length equals 14 residues. Genomic DNA per cell subset filled all wells of several immunoSEQ plates. Sequencing was performed with immunoSEQ multiplex PCR; in TCRdb, only in-frame clones are kept and a portion is missing. The sample includes roughly 2.5 million clones, approximately 92% of them seen just once. Points on this clone: The antigen is unknown.

Nashville, Tennessee was home to all donors, each a Caucasian adult. This clonotype originated in a man aged 18-30 years in good health. Sequencing was performed on naive CD4+ T cells sorted from blood. Indicated subset: CD45RA+ positively selected. The rearrangement joins TRBV30 to TRBJ2-1; no firm D call. The CDR3 protein is CAWSVSLAYNEQFF. In DNA, the CDR3 is TGTGCCTGGAGTGTAAGTTTAGCCTACAATGAGCAGTTCTTC.